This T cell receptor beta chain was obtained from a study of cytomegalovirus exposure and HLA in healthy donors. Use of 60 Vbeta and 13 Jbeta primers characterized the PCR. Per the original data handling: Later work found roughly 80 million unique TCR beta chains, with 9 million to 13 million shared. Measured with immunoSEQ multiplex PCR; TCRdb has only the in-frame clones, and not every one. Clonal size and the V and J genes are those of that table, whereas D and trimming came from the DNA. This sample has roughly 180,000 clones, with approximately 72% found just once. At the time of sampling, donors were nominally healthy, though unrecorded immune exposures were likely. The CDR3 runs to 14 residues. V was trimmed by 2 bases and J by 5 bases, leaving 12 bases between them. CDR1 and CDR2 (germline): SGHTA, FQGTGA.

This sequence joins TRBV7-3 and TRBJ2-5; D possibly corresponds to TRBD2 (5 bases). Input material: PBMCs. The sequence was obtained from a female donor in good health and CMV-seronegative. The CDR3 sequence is CASSLAASGETQYF. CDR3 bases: TGTGCCAGCAGCTTAGCCGCCTCGGGGGAGACCCAGTACTTC.